The clone carrying this TCR beta chain was detected a few times. The data stem from a study of T cell responses to AZD1222 COVID-19 vaccine. Study-level background: The study pooled second doses at about 4 or about 12 weeks.

Profiling relied on immunoSEQ multiplex PCR, and the TCRdb table lists in-frame clones only, not all of them. The top ten hold under 2% of the sample, which has roughly 100,000 clones, 80% to 90% seen once. The V end lost 5 bases, the J end lost 2 bases, and 6 bases lay between the germline ends. Germline CDR1 WSHSY, CDR2 SAAADI. The CDR3 extends over 12 amino acids. Sequenced here: peripheral blood, sampled on day 0 of AZD1222 vaccination. The sequence was collected from an adult in good health. The V and J genes are TRBV10-2 and TRBJ1-2; possible D gene TRBD1, 5 bases. CDR3 bases: TGCGCCAGCAGTTCAGGGAACTATGGCTACACCTTC. Encoded protein: CASSSGNYGYTF.